What follows are 23 T cell receptor beta chains derived from one specimen sequenced in a study of blood T cell repertoires in COVID-19. Clones were read by immunoSEQ multiplex PCR, and TCRdb kept only the in-frame ones, dropping some. The sample shows around 260,000 clones, around nine tenths of them seen only once. Material for sequencing was peripheral blood. Every receptor here comes from a man aged 40-55 years who had recovered from COVID-19.

This clone was seen a handful of times. The genes are TRBV23-1 and TRBJ1-2, with 10 nucleotides matching TRBD1. TRBV23-1 is marked as an open reading frame, function uncertain. There are 15 residues in the CDR3. Trimming removed 4 bases from V and 4 bases from J; junction bases left unmatched: 6. The DNA of the CDR3 is TGCGCCAGCAGTCCAGACAGGGGGCAGGTCTATGGCTACACCTTC. This translates into CASSPDRGQVYGYTF.

This chain joins TRBV2 and TRBJ1-2; no definite D call. The CDR3 runs 11 residues. Per the germline V gene, CDR1 is SNHLY and CDR2 is FYNNEI. The germline V and J ends were trimmed by 8 bases and 0 bases, with 4 bases remaining between them. The CDR3 region is CASSANYGYTF. DNA for the CDR3: TGTGCCAGCTCAGCTAACTATGGCTACACCTTC.

The chain is built from TRBV19 and TRBJ1-2; D unclear. Germline values: CDR1 LNHDA, CDR2 SQIVND (reference sequence). Trimming took 5 bases from V and 7 from J, leaving 8 bases between them. The CDR3 spans 11 residues. The DNA of the CDR3 is TGTGCCAGTAGTTATACCGGTGGCTACACCTTC. Protein: CASSYTGGYTF.

This clone was detected only a few times. V is TRBV7-2 and J is TRBJ2-1; 12 bases map to TRBD2. V was clipped by 3 bases and J by 10 bases; unmatched bases: 7. Germline V CDR1 and CDR2: SGHTA, FQGNSA. CDR3 length: 15 amino acids. The CDR3 is CASSLSSGGVGEQFF. The CDR3 DNA reads TGTGCCAGCAGCTTGTCTAGCGGGGGGGTAGGGGAGCAGTTCTTC.

This clone was found once. This sequence joins TRBV19 and TRBJ1-2; perhaps TRBD1 as D (5 bases). This CDR3 has 15 amino acids. The germline CDR1 and CDR2 sequences are LNHDA and SQIVND (reference sequence). Trimming pared 6 bases from V and 6 bases from J, leaving 20 bases between. The CDR3 loop is CASRERDGGRNGYTF. Written as DNA, the CDR3 is TGTGCCAGTAGGGAGAGGGACGGTGGGAGGAATGGCTACACCTTC.

The chain's CDR3 is CASSDKGGLSPLHF. CDR3 nucleotides: TGCGCCAGCAGCGACAAGGGGGGGCTTTCACCCCTCCACTTT. The J gene is TRBJ1-6, the V gene TRBV5-1; tentative D call: TRBD1 (6 bases). The CDR3 has 14 amino acids. V lost 4 bases and J 9 bases, leaving 14 bases between the germline ends. CDR1 SGHRS and CDR2 YFSETQ come from the germline V gene. The full variable domain, in which reference TRBV5-1 and TRBJ1-6 provide the parts outside the CDR3, is KAGVTQTPRYLIKTRGQQVTLSCSPISGHRSVSWYQQTPGQGLQFLFEYFSETQRNKGNFPGRFSGRQFSNSRSEMNVSTLELGDSALYLCASSDKGGLSPLHFGNGTRLTVT.

V is TRBV6-5 and J is TRBJ2-3, with 9 bases identical to TRBD2. CDR1 and CDR2 (germline): MNHEY, SVGAGI. With V trimmed by 6 bases and J by 2 bases, 6 bases remained unmatched. The CDR3 runs 15 residues. CDR3 DNA sequence: TGTGCCAGCAGGCCGGGACTAGCTCCCACAGATACGCAGTATTTT. Protein sequence: CASRPGLAPTDTQYF.

The chain uses TRBV19 and TRBJ2-7; TRBD2 matches 12 bases. Germline lookup yields CDR1 LNHDA and CDR2 SQIVND (reference sequence). This CDR3 has 16 amino acids. V was pared by 4 bases and J by 4 bases, with 8 bases of the junction left unmatched. The DNA of the CDR3 is TGTGCCAGTAGTACAGGGACTAGCGGGCTTTTATACGAGCAGTACTTC. Translated: CASSTGTSGLLYEQYF.

V gene TRBV7-9 combines with J gene TRBJ1-1; TRBD1 matches 7 bases. The CDR3 runs 15 residues. Germline values: CDR1 SEHNR, CDR2 FQNEAQ (reference sequence). The V segment lost 5 bases and the J segment 4 bases; nucleotides outside the gene matches: 10. This chain's CDR3 is CASSITTGLSTEAFF. The CDR3 DNA reads TGTGCCAGCAGCATCACGACAGGGTTGAGCACTGAAGCTTTCTTT.

The chain joins TRBV9 to TRBJ2-3, with D tentatively TRBD1 (6 bases). Trimming cost V 6 bases and J 0 bases, with 17 bases left between them. The CDR3 runs to 16 residues. CDR1 is SGDLS and CDR2 is YYNGEE in the germline V gene. CDR3 sequence reads: CASTTTGTHSTDTQYF. CDR3 coding DNA: TGTGCCAGCACAACAACAGGGACCCATAGCACAGATACGCAGTATTTT.

This chain joins TRBV11-2 and TRBJ2-5, with 10 nucleotides matching TRBD2. The CDR3 is 15 residues long. V shed 5 bases, J shed 5 bases, and the junction held 8 bases outside the gene matches. Germline V lookup: CDR1 SGHAT, CDR2 FQNNGV. CDR3 residues: CASSRAGGPRETQYF. In nucleotides, the CDR3 is TGTGCCAGCAGCCGAGCGGGAGGGCCTCGGGAGACCCAGTACTTC.

The chain joins TRBV4-3 to TRBJ2-7, with D possibly being TRBD2 (5 bases). In germline, CDR1 is LGHNA, CDR2 YSLEER. The CDR3 has 13 amino acids. V was clipped by 4 bases and J by 4 bases, with 11 bases between them. The CDR3 sequence: CASSRGLGYEQYF. The CDR3 bases are TGCGCCAGCAGCCGTGGACTCGGGTACGAGCAGTACTTC.

The gene calls are TRBV7-9 and TRBJ1-3; 9 bases map to TRBD1. Looked up from germline, CDR1 is SEHNR and CDR2 is FQNEAQ (reference sequence). The CDR3 covers 16 residues. After removal of 5 bases from V and 0 bases from J, the junction contained 5 bases not matched to a gene. The CDR3: CASSEGQGLSGNTIYF. CDR3 in DNA: TGTGCCAGCAGCGAGGGACAGGGACTCTCTGGAAACACCATATATTTT. The whole variable domain, filled in from reference TRBV7-9 and TRBJ1-3, reads DTGVSQNPRHKITKRGQNVTFRCDPISEHNRLYWYRQTLGQGPEFLTYFQNEAQLEKSRLLSDRFSAERPKGSFSTLEIQRTEQGDSAMYLCASSEGQGLSGNTIYFGEGSWLTVV.

This sequence joins TRBV4-1 and TRBJ2-3; D might be TRBD2 (6 bases). This CDR3 has 14 residues. The germline V gene has CDR1 MGHRA and CDR2 YSYEKL. The V and J ends lost 3 bases and 4 bases respectively, with 11 bases between them. DNA of the CDR3: TGCGCCAGCAGCCAGGTGGGGACTTCAGATACGCAGTATTTT. It is translated as CASSQVGTSDTQYF.

V gene TRBV6-5 combines with J gene TRBJ1-2; the match to TRBD1 covers 9 bases. The CDR3 runs 15 residues. Trimming took 7 bases from V and 5 from J; bases not matched to a gene: 11. CDR1 is MNHEY, CDR2 SVGAGI, per germline. The CDR3 bases are TGTGCCAGCACCGACAGGGGGGCCCGGCGATATGGCTACACCTTC. Translated: CASTDRGARRYGYTF.

This clone was counted a few times. This sequence joins TRBV6-1 and TRBJ1-1; tentative D call: TRBD1 (5 bases). This CDR3 is built from 13 residues. Germline CDR1 MNHNS, CDR2 SASEGT. V dropped 3 bases and J dropped 0 bases, with 5 bases sitting between them. In DNA, the CDR3 is TGTGCCAGCAGTGACAGGGTGAACACTGAAGCTTTCTTT. Translating it yields CASSDRVNTEAFF.

This clone came up a few times. CDR3 amino acids: CASSPIPGVGEKLFF. CDR3 in DNA: TGTGCCAGCTCACCGATTCCAGGGGTTGGGGAAAAACTGTTTTTT. The chain recombines TRBV18 with TRBJ1-4, with D tentatively TRBD1 (6 bases). This CDR3 contains 15 residues. From germline, CDR1 is KGHSH and CDR2 LQKENI. V was pared by 3 bases and J by 8 bases, with 16 bases between. Complete variable domain (other parts from reference TRBV18 and TRBJ1-4): NAGVMQNPRHLVRRRGQEARLRCSPMKGHSHVYWYRQLPEEGLKFMVYLQKENIIDESGMPKERFSAEFPKEGPSILRIQQVVRGDSAAYFCASSPIPGVGEKLFFGSGTQLSVL.

This clone was detected a few times. The chain links TRBV7-2 to TRBJ1-2; D uncertain. This CDR3 contains 13 residues. V was trimmed by 6 bases and J by 4 bases, leaving 12 bases between them. Germline V lookup: CDR1 SGHTA, CDR2 FQGNSA. The DNA for the CDR3 is TGTGCCAGCAGATCGACATTGGGCTATGGCTACACCTTC. The encoded protein is CASRSTLGYGYTF.

The CDR3 protein is CASGDGGQGATDTQYF. CDR3 nucleotides: TGTGCCAGTGGCGACGGGGGGCAGGGGGCCACAGATACGCAGTATTTT. The chain has TRBV19 and TRBJ2-3; the D gene is possibly TRBD1 (8 bases). The CDR3 contains 16 residues. Germline V CDR1 and CDR2: LNHDA, SQIVND (reference sequence). With 8 bases removed from V and 2 bases from J, the gap between germline ends came to 20 bases.

The count of this clone is one. V and J are TRBV11-3 and TRBJ2-2; 9 positions agree with TRBD1. V trimming: 5 bases; J trimming: 8 bases; junction bases outside the gene matches: 6. The CDR3 covers 14 residues. From germline, CDR1 is SGHNT and CDR2 YENEEA. CDR3 loop: CASSPGTGQGELFF. The CDR3 DNA is TGTGCCAGCAGCCCTGGGACAGGGCAAGGGGAGCTGTTTTTT.

V and J are TRBV9 and TRBJ2-5, with 11 bases matching TRBD2. The ends lost 2 bases at V and 2 bases at J; junction bases unmatched: 8. This CDR3 is built from 17 residues. Per germline, CDR1 SGDLS and CDR2 YYNGEE. This CDR3 is CASSVGIAGGLQETQYF. CDR3 in DNA: TGTGCCAGCAGCGTTGGAATAGCGGGGGGGTTACAAGAGACCCAGTACTTC.

The chain couples TRBV29-1 to TRBJ2-1; no firm D call. The germline V gene has CDR1 SQVTM and CDR2 ANQGSEA. The CDR3 sequence is 11 residues long. Trimming stripped 7 bases from V and 9 bases from J, with 13 bases between. CDR3 bases: TGCAGCGCTCTAGGTCTGAGTGAGCAGTTCTTC. Translating it yields CSALGLSEQFF.

V gene TRBV30 combines with J gene TRBJ1-6, with D possibly matching TRBD1 (5 bases). This CDR3 contains 14 residues. V dropped 5 bases and J dropped 7 bases, with 15 bases sitting between them. Germline assignment: CDR1 GTSNPN and CDR2 SVGIG (reference sequence). Written as DNA, the CDR3 is TGTGCCTGGGGAAACAGGTTACCCAATTCACCCCTCCACTTT. It specifies CAWGNRLPNSPLHF.